This paragraph reports one T cell receptor (beta chain). Antigen: not known. The authors built TCR beta libraries using iRepertoire HTBI primers and Arm-PCR of CDR3 regions. TCRdb reprocessed the multiplex PCR reads with MiXCR, giving one entry per CDR3 protein. Among 300,000 to 400,000 distinct CDR3 sequences listed, more than 15% were seen once. CDR3 size: 15 residues. The junction had 9 bases not matched to a gene; V was cut back by 3 bases and J by 4 bases. CDR1 is SGHRS and CDR2 is YFSETQ in the germline V gene. This entry belongs to a study of regulatory T cells in long-lasting Graves disease. Findings of the study overall: Persistent patients had more shared public clonotypes (under 3,000) than new patients (about 880).

Time point denoted: newly diagnosed GD, antithyroid drugs for less than 3 months. Scientists built the TCR library using RNA that was extracted from PBMCs. Graves' disease diagnoses used American Thyroid Association guidelines. This sequence joins TRBV5-1 and TRBJ1-1; 7 nucleotides match TRBD1. The sample here was peripheral blood mononuclear cells (PBMCs), taken at new diagnosis, from a patient treated with antithyroid drugs. This TCR was sampled from a female donor with Graves disease. The CDR3, as DNA: TGCGCCAGCAGCTACTACAGGGGTAAGGGCACTGAAGCTTTCTTT. Its protein is CASSYYRGKGTEAFF. Combining the CDR3 with reference TRBV5-1 and TRBJ1-1 gives the whole variable domain KAGVTQTPRYLIKTRGQQVTLSCSPISGHRSVSWYQQTPGQGLQFLFEYFSETQRNKGNFPGRFSGRQFSNSRSEMNVSTLELGDSALYLCASSYYRGKGTEAFFGQGTRLTVV.